In this sample, the clone carrying this T cell receptor (beta chain) turned up a few times. TCRdb reprocessed the 5' RACE reads with MiXCR, giving one entry per CDR3 protein. The repertoire holds more than 95,000 distinct CDR3 sequences, roughly 10% seen once, with under 40% in the top ten. The sample is drawn from a study of T cells after yellow fever vaccination. V lost 6 bases, J lost 5 bases, and 14 bases lay in between. The CDR3 has 13 residues. Germline-derived CDR1 and CDR2 are SGHNT and YYREEE (reference sequence). The gene calls are TRBV5-4 and TRBJ2-5; D possibly corresponds to TRBD1 (6 bases). This TCR derives from a young man who received the YFV17D yellow fever vaccine. Source: CD8+ T cells sorted from PBMCs, taken on the day of the yellow fever booster vaccination. The CDR3 DNA sequence: TGTGCCAGCACCTCAGGGGCCAGCGAGACCCAGTACTTC. As protein: CASTSGASETQYF.